This TCR beta chain was identified in a study of memory CD4+ T cells and cytomegalovirus serostatus. Trimming removed 3 bases at V and 0 bases at J, with 9 bases between. The CDR3 is 15 residues long. Germline CDR1 is SGHAT and CDR2 is FQNNGV. The sort gate was single viable CD3+CD4+CD8-CD45RO+ cells for memory CD4+ T cells. CD4+ T cells were isolated by positive magnetic selection. The assay was immunoSEQ multiplex PCR, and TCRdb's table has in-frame clones only and misses some. Of around 33,000 clones in the sample, roughly 80% are singletons; the top ten hold 0.6% to 0.65%. This TCR was sampled from an adult in good health and CMV-seronegative. Some clones in this sample may be carry-over from other donors' samples. This chain uses TRBV11-2 with TRBJ1-3; D uncertain. Input material: memory CD4+ T cells from blood. CDR3 protein: CASSLSTSSGNTIYF. CDR3 nucleotide sequence: TGTGCCAGCAGCTTGTCGACTTCCTCTGGAAACACCATATATTTT. The full variable domain, its missing parts supplied by reference TRBV11-2 and TRBJ1-3, is EAGVAQSPRYKIIEKRQSVAFWCNPISGHATLYWYQQILGQGPKLLIQFQNNGVVDDSQLPKDRFSAERLKGVDSTLKIQPAKLEDSAVYLCASSLSTSSGNTIYFGEGSWLTVV.